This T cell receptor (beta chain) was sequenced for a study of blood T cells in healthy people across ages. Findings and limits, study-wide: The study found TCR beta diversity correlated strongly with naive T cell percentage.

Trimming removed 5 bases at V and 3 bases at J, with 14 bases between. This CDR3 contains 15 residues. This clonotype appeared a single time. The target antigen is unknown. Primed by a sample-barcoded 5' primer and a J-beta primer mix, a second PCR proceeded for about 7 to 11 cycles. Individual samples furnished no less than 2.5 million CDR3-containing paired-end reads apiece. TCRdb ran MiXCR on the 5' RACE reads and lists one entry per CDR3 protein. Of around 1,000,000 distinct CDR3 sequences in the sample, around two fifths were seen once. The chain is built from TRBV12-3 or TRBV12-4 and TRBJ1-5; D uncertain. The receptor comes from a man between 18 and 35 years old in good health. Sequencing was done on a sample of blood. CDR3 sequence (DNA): TGTGCCAGCAGTATCCTATTAACACCCAATCAGCCCCAGCATTTT. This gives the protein CASSILLTPNQPQHF.